A single sample is the source of the 31 T cell receptor beta chains below, sequenced in a study of chemoradiotherapy in HPV16-positive cancers. Libraries were prepared by immunoSEQ multiplex PCR; TCRdb keeps only in-frame clonotypes and omits some of them. Among 20,000 to 30,000 clones, roughly 92% were seen once, and the ten largest hold 20% to 25%. This material consisted of blood, taken from a patient who underwent chemoradiotherapy. The receptor set was obtained from a human donor with HPV-associated anogenital cancer.

The chain carries TRBV6-5 and TRBJ1-5; D remains ambiguous. Deletions cut 6 bases from V and 3 bases from J, with 9 bases between. From germline, CDR1 is MNHEY and CDR2 SVGAGI. The CDR3 is made up of 13 amino acids. The chain's CDR3 is CASRSTLNQPQHF. The CDR3 nucleotides are TGTGCCAGCAGGTCCACCCTCAATCAGCCCCAGCATTTT.

V usage is TRBV5-1 and J usage is TRBJ2-5, with D unresolved. Trimming pared 0 bases from V and 5 bases from J, leaving 11 bases between. Germline V CDR1 and CDR2: SGHRS, YFSETQ. This CDR3 is built from 14 residues. CDR3 bases: TGCGCCAGCAGCTTGGCCCCTCCAACGGAGACCCAGTACTTC. It specifies CASSLAPPTETQYF. Based on the CDR3 plus reference TRBV5-1 and TRBJ2-5, the full variable domain is KAGVTQTPRYLIKTRGQQVTLSCSPISGHRSVSWYQQTPGQGLQFLFEYFSETQRNKGNFPGRFSGRQFSNSRSEMNVSTLELGDSALYLCASSLAPPTETQYFGPGTRLLVL.

This sequence joins TRBV27 and TRBJ1-3; D not certain. Germline CDR1 is MNHEY and CDR2 is SMNVEV (reference sequence). The CDR3 extends over 12 amino acids. Between the trimmed V and J ends, which lost 9 bases and 3 bases, there was a span of 9 bases. The CDR3 DNA is TGTGCCAGTGTAGGGTATGGAAACACCATATATTTT. Its protein is CASVGYGNTIYF.

The genes are TRBV5-8 and TRBJ2-5; D might be TRBD1 (6 bases). Germline V gene sequence: CDR1 SGHTS, CDR2 YDEGEE. This CDR3 has 13 residues. V lost 3 bases to trimming and J lost 4 bases, with 10 bases between them. The CDR3 sequence is CASSSLDRETQYF. The CDR3 DNA follows: TGTGCCAGCAGCTCCCTGGACAGAGAGACCCAGTACTTC. Full variable domain (outside the CDR3, taken from reference TRBV5-8 and TRBJ2-5): EAGVTQSPTHLIKTRGQQATLRCSPISGHTSVYWYQQALGLGLQFLLWYDEGEERNRGNFPPRFSGRQFPNYSSELNVNALELEDSALYLCASSSLDRETQYFGPGTRLLVL.

The rearrangement uses TRBV13 and TRBJ1-6, with 7 bases identical to TRBD1. Germline loops: CDR1 PRHDT, CDR2 FYEKMQ (reference sequence). The trim removed 5 bases at V and 7 bases at J, leaving 11 bases unmatched. This CDR3 spans 16 amino acids. CDR3 nucleotide sequence: TGTGCCAGCAGCCCTAAGGGGACAGCCGGCAATTCACCCCTCCACTTT. Translation gives CASSPKGTAGNSPLHF.

The chain has TRBV7-3 and TRBJ2-1, with 13 bases that match TRBD2. The CDR3 totals 20 residues. Germline V lookup: CDR1 SGHTA, CDR2 FQGTGA. V gave up 2 bases and J gave up 0 bases; unmatched junction bases: 10. This CDR3 reads CASSLWGLAGRHLSYNEQFF. CDR3 nucleotides: TGTGCCAGCAGCTTATGGGGACTAGCGGGGAGACATCTCTCCTACAATGAGCAGTTCTTC.

This clone was counted a few times. The V and J genes are TRBV2 and TRBJ1-2; possible D gene TRBD1, 6 bases. In germline, CDR1 is SNHLY, CDR2 FYNNEI. V was pared by 7 bases and J by 4 bases, with 16 bases between. CDR3 length: 14 amino acids. The CDR3 sequence: CASTEGQTVYGYTF. CDR3 bases: TGTGCCAGCACCGAAGGACAGACAGTCTATGGCTACACCTTC. The complete variable domain, with remaining parts taken from reference TRBV2 and TRBJ1-2, reads EPEVTQTPSHQVTQMGQEVILRCVPISNHLYFYWYRQILGQKVEFLVSFYNNEISEKSEIFDDQFSVERPDGSNFTLKIRSTKLEDSAMYFCASTEGQTVYGYTFGSGTRLTVV.

The chain couples TRBV5-1 to TRBJ2-3; 12 bases agree with TRBD2. CDR1 SGHRS and CDR2 YFSETQ come from the germline V gene. This CDR3 comprises 16 residues. With 4 bases clipped from V and 6 bases from J, the junction kept 9 bases outside the gene matches. As DNA, the CDR3 is TGCGCCAGCAGCCTAAGACTAGCGGGGGACCGGGATACGCAGTATTTT. This sequence encodes CASSLRLAGDRDTQYF.

The gene calls are TRBV25-1 and TRBJ1-5, with D unclear. Trimming removed 8 bases at V and 11 bases at J, with 13 bases between. CDR1 and CDR2 from the germline V gene are MGHDK and SYGVNS. CDR3 length equals 11 residues. The CDR3 region has the DNA TGTGCCAGCCAGTCCGTCGGTGCCCAGCATTTT. Translation gives CASQSVGAQHF. The full variable domain, in which reference TRBV25-1 and TRBJ1-5 provide the parts outside the CDR3, is EADIYQTPRYLVIGTGKKITLECSQTMGHDKMYWYQQDPGMELHLIHYSYGVNSTEKGDLSSESTVSRIRTEHFPLTLESARPSHTSQYLCASQSVGAQHFGDGTRLSIL.

This rearrangement joins TRBV7-9 to TRBJ2-3; 10 nucleotides agree with TRBD2. Germline CDR1 reads SEHNR; CDR2 reads FQNEAQ (reference sequence). V trimming: 8 bases; J trimming: 3 bases; junction bases outside the gene matches: 11. The CDR3 is 16 amino acids. The CDR3 here is CASAVGLAGETDTQYF. The CDR3, as DNA: TGTGCCAGCGCCGTCGGGCTAGCGGGAGAAACAGATACGCAGTATTTT. Using reference TRBV7-9 and TRBJ2-3 for the parts outside the CDR3, the full variable domain is DTGVSQNPRHKITKRGQNVTFRCDPISEHNRLYWYRQTLGQGPEFLTYFQNEAQLEKSRLLSDRFSAERPKGSFSTLEIQRTEQGDSAMYLCASAVGLAGETDTQYFGPGTRLTVL.

This rearrangement joins TRBV6-1 to TRBJ2-3; TRBD2 matches at 7 bases. This CDR3 contains 15 residues. V trimming: 8 bases; J trimming: 1 base; junction bases outside the gene matches: 9. Germline lookup yields CDR1 MNHNS and CDR2 SASEGT. CDR3 sequence reads: CASRTKAGGTDTQYF. As DNA, the CDR3 is TGTGCCAGCCGGACCAAGGCGGGGGGCACAGATACGCAGTATTTT.

The V and J genes are TRBV9 and TRBJ1-3, with D maybe TRBD1 (5 bases). The V gene lost 3 bases and the J gene lost 0 bases, with 13 bases spanning the gap. The germline V gene encodes CDR1 SGDLS and CDR2 YYNGEE. The CDR3 covers 16 residues. In nucleotides, the CDR3 is TGTGCCAGCAGCGCAGTCGGGGGAACCTCTGGAAACACCATATATTTT. Amino acids: CASSAVGGTSGNTIYF. The full variable domain, in which reference TRBV9 and TRBJ1-3 provide the parts outside the CDR3, is DSGVTQTPKHLITATGQRVTLRCSPRSGDLSVYWYQQSLDQGLQFLIQYYNGEERAKGNILERFSAQQFPDLHSELNLSSLELGDSALYFCASSAVGGTSGNTIYFGEGSWLTVV.

The gene calls are TRBV10-3 and TRBJ2-3; 8 bases are a match to TRBD1. The J segment lost 5 bases and the V segment lost 0 bases, leaving 10 bases of the junction unmatched. CDR3 length: 17 residues. Germline CDR1 is ENHRY and CDR2 is SYGVKD. CDR3 amino acids: CAISESIGTGLLDTQYF. The CDR3 nucleotides are TGTGCCATCAGTGAGTCGATCGGGACAGGACTTTTAGATACGCAGTATTTT.

With regard to this clone: In the same sample, other DNA sequences code for this CDR3. The chain has TRBV27 and TRBJ1-1; no firm D call. This CDR3 is 13 amino acids long. Germline V gene lookup returns CDR1 MNHEY and CDR2 SMNVEV (reference sequence). Between the trimmed V and J ends, which lost 3 bases and 4 bases, there was a span of 9 bases. The chain's CDR3 is CASSLRGSTEAFF. The CDR3 nucleotides are TGTGCCAGCAGTTTGCGCGGTAGCACTGAAGCTTTCTTT.

The chain is built from TRBV7-2 and TRBJ2-3, with 11 bases identical to TRBD2. Germline V CDR1 and CDR2: SGHTA, FQGNSA. The CDR3 sequence is 18 residues long. V trimming: 1 base; J trimming: 5 bases; junction bases outside the gene matches: 11. The CDR3 spells CASSLVLAGAKAGDTQYF. The CDR3 nucleotides are TGTGCCAGCAGCTTAGTACTAGCGGGGGCCAAGGCGGGAGATACGCAGTATTTT. The full variable domain, with the rest looked up from reference TRBV7-2 and TRBJ2-3, is GAGVSQSPSNKVTEKGKDVELRCDPISGHTALYWYRQSLGQGLEFLIYFQGNSAPDKSGLPSDRFSAERTGGSVSTLTIQRTQQEDSAVYLCASSLVLAGAKAGDTQYFGPGTRLTVL.

This clone was observed a single time. The CDR3 region has the DNA TGTGCCAGCACCGGACAGGGGTCCTATGGCTACACCTTC. Residues: CASTGQGSYGYTF. V gene TRBV6-5 combines with J gene TRBJ1-2; TRBD1 matches at 9 bases. The CDR3 totals 13 residues. Germline V lookup: CDR1 MNHEY, CDR2 SVGAGI. V lost 7 bases to trimming and J lost 4 bases; unmatched junction nucleotides: 4.

This chain connects TRBV27 to TRBJ1-1, with D possibly TRBD1 on 5 matching bases. The CDR3 has 14 amino acids. The germline V gene encodes CDR1 MNHEY and CDR2 SMNVEV (reference sequence). With 5 bases removed from V and 5 bases from J, the gap between germline ends came to 15 bases. CDR3: CASSKNQGWTEAFF. The DNA of the CDR3 is TGTGCCAGCAGTAAAAACCAGGGCTGGACTGAAGCTTTCTTT.

This chain connects TRBV5-4 to TRBJ1-4; D perhaps matches TRBD1 (5 bases). The CDR3 consists of 14 residues. Germline V gene sequence: CDR1 SGHNT, CDR2 YYREEE (reference sequence). The V end lost 4 bases, the J end lost 8 bases, and 15 bases lay between the germline ends. CDR3 nucleotides: TGTGCCAGCAGCCGGGACGGCCGGGCGGAAAAACTGTTTTTT. This translates into CASSRDGRAEKLFF.

This clone was counted between two and nine times. The rearrangement joins TRBV6-6 to TRBJ2-3, with 9 bases aligning to TRBD1. Germline V gene lookup returns CDR1 MNHNY and CDR2 SVGAGI (reference sequence). With V trimmed by 2 bases and J by 4 bases, 4 bases remained unmatched. The CDR3 consists of 15 residues. CDR3: CASSYHRGPADTQYF. Written as DNA, the CDR3 is TGTGCCAGCAGTTACCACAGGGGGCCTGCAGATACGCAGTATTTT.

The chain links TRBV30 to TRBJ2-7; the D call may be TRBD1 or TRBD2 (7 bases each). The CDR3 is 14 residues long. V lost 3 bases and J 6 bases, leaving 18 bases between the germline ends. CDR1 and CDR2 (germline): GTSNPN, SVGIG (reference sequence). The CDR3 nucleotides read TGTGCCTGGAGGGCAGGGGGGGCGCGAAGCGAGCAGTACTTC. Encoded protein: CAWRAGGARSEQYF.

The gene calls are TRBV7-6 and TRBJ2-5; D is perhaps TRBD1 or TRBD2 (6 bases each). Germline CDR1 is SGHVS and CDR2 is FNYEAQ. With 4 bases removed from V and 5 bases from J, the gap between germline ends came to 20 bases. This CDR3 comprises 16 residues. The CDR3, as DNA: TGTGCCAGCAGCTCTCTCGGGGGCTTTAGTGTTGAGACCCAGTACTTC. It encodes CASSSLGGFSVETQYF.

This clone was detected a few times. The chain carries TRBV15 and TRBJ1-1, with TRBD1 identical over 7 bases. This CDR3 region has 15 residues. CDR1 is LNHNV and CDR2 is YYDKDF in the germline V gene (reference sequence). With V trimmed by 1 base and J by 5 bases, 7 bases remained unmatched. This CDR3 reads CATSRAPGQRTEAFF. CDR3 DNA sequence: TGTGCCACCAGCAGAGCCCCGGGACAGAGAACTGAAGCTTTCTTT.

This clone was seen only once. This chain connects TRBV5-1 to TRBJ2-3; weak D call: TRBD1 (6 bases). The CDR3 is 12 residues long. V shed 4 bases and J shed 5 bases, with 8 bases lying between them. Germline lookup yields CDR1 SGHRS and CDR2 YFSETQ. Here the CDR3 reads CASSPQGDTQYF. Here the CDR3 DNA reads TGCGCCAGCAGCCCACAGGGAGATACGCAGTATTTT.

In this sample, this clone turned up once. V is TRBV30 and J is TRBJ1-3, with TRBD1 matching 12 bases. V dropped 4 bases and J dropped 3; count of bases not matched to a gene: 7. The germline V gene encodes CDR1 GTSNPN and CDR2 SVGIG (reference sequence). This CDR3 is built from 16 residues. CDR3 residues: CAWTRDRGLLGNTIYF. DNA for the CDR3: TGTGCCTGGACAAGGGACAGGGGGCTCCTTGGAAACACCATATATTTT. The whole variable domain, filled in from reference TRBV30 and TRBJ1-3, reads SQTIHQWPATLVQPVGSPLSLECTVEGTSNPNLYWYRQAAGRGLQLLFYSVGIGQISSEVPQNLSASRPQDRQFILSSKKLLLSDSGFYLCAWTRDRGLLGNTIYFGEGSWLTVV.

The chain combines TRBV7-9 with TRBJ2-4, with D possibly TRBD1 on 7 matching bases. This CDR3 has 16 amino acids. Per germline, CDR1 SEHNR and CDR2 FQNEAQ (reference sequence). V was shortened by 5 bases and J by 7 bases, with 21 bases between the two germline ends. The CDR3 loop is CASSPRGDRAGNIQYF. The CDR3 DNA reads as TGTGCCAGCAGCCCCCGCGGAGACAGGGCGGGGAACATTCAGTACTTC.

This sequence joins TRBV4-1 and TRBJ2-7; D call uncertain. Germline loops: CDR1 MGHRA, CDR2 YSYEKL. CDR3 length equals 16 residues. The germline V and J ends were trimmed by 0 bases and 2 bases, with 14 bases remaining between them. CDR3 sequence: CASSQDALGQTYEQYF. CDR3 coding DNA: TGCGCCAGCAGCCAAGATGCCCTAGGGCAGACCTACGAGCAGTACTTC.

This rearrangement joins TRBV5-1 to TRBJ2-3, with TRBD1 identical over 8 bases. The germline V gene has CDR1 SGHRS and CDR2 YFSETQ. The ends lost 4 bases at V and 2 bases at J; junction bases unmatched: 6. The CDR3 consists of 15 residues. Written as DNA, the CDR3 is TGCGCCAGCAGCCTACAGGGGGGATACACAGATACGCAGTATTTT. Translating gives CASSLQGGYTDTQYF.

The V and J genes are TRBV18 and TRBJ2-3; D unresolved. The CDR3 spans 14 residues. The germline V gene has CDR1 KGHSH and CDR2 LQKENI. Trimming took off 3 bases at V and 0 bases at J, with 7 bases between the two ends. In nucleotides, the CDR3 is TGTGCCAGCTCACCTGGCTTTAGCACAGATACGCAGTATTTT. Amino acid sequence: CASSPGFSTDTQYF.

This rearrangement joins TRBV9 to TRBJ2-7, with 11 bases that match TRBD1. The V segment lost 2 bases and the J segment 6 bases; nucleotides outside the gene matches: 7. Germline V gene data show CDR1 as SGDLS and CDR2 as YYNGEE. The CDR3 covers 15 residues. For the CDR3, the DNA is TGTGCCAGCAGCGTGACCTCGGGACAGGGGGTCGAGCAGTACTTC. As protein: CASSVTSGQGVEQYF.

V gene TRBV11-2 combines with J gene TRBJ2-7; 13 positions match TRBD2. Germline assignment: CDR1 SGHAT and CDR2 FQNNGV. V trimming: 5 bases; J trimming: 3 bases; junction bases outside the gene matches: 4. This CDR3 contains 15 residues. The CDR3 protein is CASSPRLAGGYEQYF. The CDR3 coding sequence is TGTGCCAGCAGCCCGCGACTAGCGGGAGGCTACGAGCAGTACTTC.

This clone was seen only a few times. V and J are TRBV11-2 and TRBJ1-6; D is possibly TRBD1 (5 bases). The CDR3 totals 13 residues. The germline gives CDR1 SGHAT, CDR2 FQNNGV. V lost 5 bases and J 9 bases, leaving 11 bases between the germline ends. CDR3 nucleotide sequence: TGTGCCAGCAGCCCCGAGCAGGGTTCACCCCTCCACTTT. Translating gives CASSPEQGSPLHF.